These 14 T cell receptor beta chains were sequenced from one sample in a study of patients and donors after allogeneic stem cell transplantation (dated by TCRdb to 2018 to 2021). The method was RT-PCR. TCRdb lists the instrument as NextSeq 550. The public reads were run again by TCRdb, first through fastp at Q25 and then through MiXCR, and only productive beta chains were kept. Under each unique CDR3 protein, matching rows form one entry showing the most common genes and DNA. This sample lists about a million distinct CDR3 sequences; around 17% were detected once. Clones ranked in the top ten supply 5.5% to 6.5% of the sample. Input material: blood, either unsorted or a sorted T cell fraction (not recorded which). Source of these receptors: a human donor who was either an allogeneic HSCT recipient or a stem cell or donor lymphocyte infusion donor (not recorded which). It is not recorded whose cells these are; they may come from a transplant donor.

The chain couples TRBV27 to TRBJ2-3, with 8 bases matching TRBD1. In germline, CDR1 is MNHEY, CDR2 SMNVEV (reference sequence). The junction had 3 bases not matched to a gene; V was cut back by 4 bases and J by 0 bases. The CDR3 runs 15 residues. CDR3 residues: CASSWTGLSTDTQYF. The DNA of the CDR3 is TGTGCCAGCAGTTGGACAGGGTTGAGCACAGATACGCAGTATTTT.

CDR3 loop: CASSFGQGPLRQYF. CDR3 DNA: TGTGCCAGCAGTTTTGGGCAGGGGCCCTTGAGGCAGTACTTC. The V and J genes are TRBV12-3 or TRBV12-4 and TRBJ2-7; D may be TRBD1 (6 bases). Trimming removed 3 bases at V and 9 bases at J, with 18 bases between. The CDR3 spans 14 residues.

This clonotype was seen only a few times. V is TRBV12-3 or TRBV12-4 and J is TRBJ1-1, with a tentative D call TRBD1 (5 bases). V lost 7 bases to trimming and J lost 8 bases, with 20 bases between them. This CDR3 has 14 residues. CDR3 loop: CASIHERWGGEAFF. The CDR3 DNA is TGTGCCAGCATACATGAGAGGTGGGGGGGAGAAGCTTTCTTT.

The sample holds many counts of this clonotype. V and J are TRBV20-1 and TRBJ2-4, with 8 bases lining up with TRBD1. This CDR3 region has 15 residues. The junction had 4 bases not matched to a gene; V was cut back by 3 bases and J by 0 bases. Germline V lookup: CDR1 DFQATT, CDR2 SNEGSKA (reference sequence). The DNA of the CDR3 is TGCAGTGCTAGGGAGACAGGGGTAGCCAAAAACATTCAGTACTTC. This gives the protein CSARETGVAKNIQYF.

The chain has TRBV5-6 and TRBJ2-5; D is possibly TRBD1 (6 bases). The CDR3 runs to 15 residues. V lost 1 base to trimming and J lost 3 bases, with 13 bases between them. Per the germline V gene, CDR1 is SGHDT and CDR2 is YYEEEE. CDR3 sequence (DNA): TGTGCCAGCAGCTTGCCCTCAGGGGTTGAAGAGACCCAGTACTTC. It codes for CASSLPSGVEETQYF.

This clonotype occurred a few times. The V gene is TRBV6-2 or TRBV6-3, the J gene TRBJ2-5, with 8 positions matching TRBD2. V was pared by 7 bases and J by 4 bases, with 2 bases of the junction left unmatched. The germline V gene encodes CDR1 MNHEY and CDR2 SVGEGT. This CDR3 region has 12 residues. CDR3 amino acids: CASTSGGETQYF. The CDR3 bases are TGTGCCAGCACCAGCGGGGGAGAGACCCAGTACTTC.

The rearrangement links TRBV20-1 to TRBJ2-2; no clear D gene. This CDR3 is 11 amino acids long. The V gene lost 2 bases and the J gene lost 6 bases, with 4 bases spanning the gap. Germline CDR1 DFQATT, CDR2 SNEGSKA (reference sequence). In nucleotides, the CDR3 is TGCAGTGCTAGATTCGCCGGGGAGCTGTTTTTT. Protein product: CSARFAGELFF.

This clonotype was counted once. This sequence joins TRBV7-6 and TRBJ1-6; TRBD1 aligns across 10 bases. The CDR3 runs to 16 residues. Per the germline V gene, CDR1 is SGHVS and CDR2 is FNYEAQ. The junction had 5 bases not matched to a gene; V was cut back by 3 bases and J by 6 bases. Here the CDR3 DNA reads TGTGCCAGCAGCTTGACAGGGGGCGCGAGTAATTCACCCCTCCACTTT. Amino acid sequence: CASSLTGGASNSPLHF.

V gene TRBV20-1 combines with J gene TRBJ1-2; D gene ambiguous. Germline loops: CDR1 DFQATT, CDR2 SNEGSKA (reference sequence). The germline V and J ends were trimmed by 3 bases and 9 bases, with 14 bases remaining between them. The CDR3 runs 12 residues. CDR3 sequence: CSARAGSASYTF. The CDR3 nucleotides read TGCAGTGCTAGGGCGGGGTCGGCCAGCTACACCTTC.

This clonotype appeared a few times. The genes are TRBV5-5 and TRBJ1-3, with 7 bases lining up with TRBD1. V lost 5 bases and J lost 0; bases outside the gene matches: 5. This CDR3 spans 15 amino acids. Germline CDR1 SGHKS, CDR2 YYEKEE (reference sequence). The CDR3 protein is CASRTGSPSGNTIYF. In nucleotides, the CDR3 is TGTGCCAGCAGGACAGGGTCCCCCTCTGGAAACACCATATATTTT. The entire variable domain, with the rest obtained from reference TRBV5-5 and TRBJ1-3, is as follows: DAGVTQSPTHLIKTRGQQVTLRCSPISGHKSVSWYQQVLGQGPQFIFQYYEKEERGRGNFPDRFSARQFPNYSSELNVNALLLGDSALYLCASRTGSPSGNTIYFGEGSWLTVV.

This clonotype has a handful of counts. The V call is TRBV12-3 or TRBV12-4, the J call TRBJ2-2; 7 bases agree with TRBD2. V was clipped by 6 bases and J by 3 bases; unmatched bases: 13. This CDR3 spans 17 amino acids. The chain's CDR3 is CASSPYSGTKHTGELFF. The CDR3, as DNA: TGTGCCAGCAGCCCTTACTCCGGGACTAAGCACACCGGGGAGCTGTTTTTT.

This sequence joins TRBV7-9 and TRBJ2-1, with TRBD2 identical over 8 bases. CDR1 and CDR2 (germline): SEHNR, FQNEAQ (reference sequence). The J segment lost 9 bases and the V segment lost 0 bases, leaving 10 bases of the junction unmatched. CDR3 size: 16 residues. The chain's CDR3 is CASSLAVPGGPGEQFF. The CDR3 DNA reads as TGTGCCAGCAGCTTAGCGGTTCCGGGGGGGCCAGGTGAGCAGTTCTTC.

This chain uses TRBV10-3 with TRBJ2-7; TRBD1 agrees at 8 bases. Germline CDR1 ENHRY, CDR2 SYGVKD. The CDR3 contains 13 residues. V dropped 5 bases and J dropped 5; count of bases not matched to a gene: 5. CDR3 DNA: TGTGCCATCAGTCTCCCAGGGGGCCACGAGCAGTACTTC. It encodes CAISLPGGHEQYF.

This rearrangement joins TRBV10-3 to TRBJ2-1, with D hard to call. The CDR3 has 11 residues. The germline V and J ends were trimmed by 11 bases and 4 bases, with 9 bases remaining between them. The germline CDR1 and CDR2 sequences are ENHRY and SYGVKD. CDR3 DNA: TGTGCCGCCCTATCTTACAATGAGCAGTTCTTC. This sequence encodes CAALSYNEQFF.